This is a list of T cell receptor beta chains from one sample in a study of blood T cells in healthy people across ages. TCRdb fed the 5' RACE reads into MiXCR, producing one record per CDR3 protein. Of about 1.1 million distinct CDR3 sequences listed, roughly two fifths were seen once; the top ten hold under 15%. Specimen: blood. Source of these receptors: a young man in good health. CDR3s include the opening cysteine and the closing phenylalanine or tryptophan. A D gene is named only where the DNA matches it firmly. Not all rows give a size; the values are once, few, many and, for expanded clones, a class.

d_call,v_call,j_call,clone_size,cdr3_aa,cdr3_nt
NA,TRBV6-5,TRBJ1-2,few,CASSYAGTHYGYTF,TGTGCCAGCAGTTACGCCGGGACTCACTATGGCTACACCTTC
NA,TRBV10-3,TRBJ2-1,few,CAISERGTRKQGSNEQFF,TGTGCCATCAGTGAACGCGGGACAAGAAAACAGGGTTCCAATGAGCAGTTCTTC
TRBD1,TRBV5-1,TRBJ1-1,few,CASSPQTGENTEAFF,TGCGCCAGCAGCCCACAGACAGGGGAGAACACTGAAGCTTTCTTT
TRBD2,TRBV6-5,TRBJ2-1,NA,CATGGTYNEQFF,TGTGCAACCGGGGGGACCTACAATGAGCAGTTCTTC
NA,TRBV7-2,TRBJ1-4,few,CASSPGGRENEKLFF,TGTGCCAGCAGCCCAGGAGGGAGGGAGAATGAAAAACTGTTTTTT
NA,TRBV11-2,TRBJ2-5,NA,CASSLVTGQWKTQYF,TGTGCCAGCAGCTTAGTCACAGGGCAGTGGAAGACCCAGTACTTC
TRBD1,TRBV12-3/TRBV12-4,TRBJ1-1,NA,CASSGQDREAFF,TGTGCCAGCAGTGGACAGGACCGTGAAGCTTTCTTT
NA,TRBV7-2,TRBJ1-1,NA,CASSATGRANNEAFF,TGTGCCAGCAGCGCAACAGGGCGGGCGAACAATGAAGCTTTCTTT
NA,TRBV7-9,TRBJ2-3,few,CASTDGTTSTDTQYF,TGTGCCAGCACCGACGGGACAACCAGCACAGATACGCAGTATTTT
TRBD2,TRBV6-6,TRBJ2-3,NA,CASSYRPSGGADTQYF,TGTGCCAGCAGTTATCGTCCTAGCGGGGGGGCAGATACGCAGTATTTT
NA,TRBV4-2,TRBJ1-6,NA,CASSQDAVSSYNSPLHF,TGTGCCAGCAGCCAAGATGCAGTAAGCTCCTATAATTCACCCCTCCACTTT
NA,TRBV9,TRBJ2-1,few,CASSVDPTGTPAGEQFF,TGTGCCAGCAGCGTAGATCCCACAGGTACCCCGGCCGGTGAGCAGTTCTTC
NA,TRBV7-8,TRBJ2-2,NA,CASSFRPGTGELFF,TGTGCCAGCAGCTTTCGACCGGGAACCGGGGAGCTGTTTTTT
NA,TRBV15,TRBJ2-1,NA,CATSDGGVDEQFF,TGTGCCACCAGCGACGGAGGCGTAGATGAGCAGTTCTTC
NA,TRBV12-3/TRBV12-4,TRBJ2-2,NA,CASRSPNTGELFF,TGTGCCAGCAGGTCCCCTAACACCGGGGAGCTGTTTTTT
TRBD1,TRBV29-1,TRBJ1-2,few,CSSIGTGGDYGYTF,TGCAGCTCTATAGGTACAGGGGGCGACTATGGCTACACCTTC
NA,TRBV11-1,TRBJ2-3,NA,CASSAIQAGADTQYF,TGTGCCAGCAGCGCCATTCAGGCTGGGGCAGATACGCAGTATTTT
NA,TRBV20-1,TRBJ2-1,few,CSARGGRGNEQFF,TGCAGTGCTAGGGGGGGAAGAGGCAATGAGCAGTTCTTC
NA,TRBV28,TRBJ1-5,few,CATQGRSNQPQHF,TGTGCCACACAGGGCCGGAGCAATCAGCCCCAGCATTTT
TRBD1,TRBV7-2,TRBJ2-1,NA,CANSLAQGAYNEQFF,TGTGCCAACAGCTTAGCTCAGGGGGCCTACAATGAGCAGTTCTTC
NA,TRBV4-2,TRBJ2-5,NA,CASSQDAGETQYF,TGTGCCAGCAGCCAAGATGCTGGTGAGACCCAGTACTTC
NA,TRBV7-6,TRBJ1-1,NA,CASSLASGGDEAFF,TGTGCCAGCAGCTTAGCTTCTGGGGGCGACGAAGCTTTCTTT
NA,TRBV6-6,TRBJ1-3,NA,CASTTLPLGNTIYF,TGTGCCAGCACCACCTTACCCCTTGGAAACACCATATATTTT